The T cell receptor (beta chain) described here comes from a study of identical twins. MiXCR, applied by TCRdb to the 5' RACE reads, yields one record per CDR3 protein. The sample comprises a few hundred thousand distinct CDR3 sequences, around 18% of which are singletons, and less than 15% rests with the top ten. CDR3 size: 13 residues. CDR1 and CDR2 (germline): SGHTA, FQGNSA. Trimming took 3 bases from V and 6 from J, leaving 10 bases between them. This clonotype was sampled from a man in his forties or fifties in good health. V gene TRBV7-2 combines with J gene TRBJ2-3; TRBD1 might be the D (5 bases). Sequencing was carried out using naive T cells sorted from blood. CDR3 bases: TGTGCCAGCAGCTTCATACAGGCCGATACGCAGTATTTT. Translated, it gives CASSFIQADTQYF. The full variable domain, its missing parts supplied by reference TRBV7-2 and TRBJ2-3, is GAGVSQSPSNKVTEKGKDVELRCDPISGHTALYWYRQSLGQGLEFLIYFQGNSAPDKSGLPSDRFSAERTGGSVSTLTIQRTQQEDSAVYLCASSFIQADTQYFGPGTRLTVL.